This TCR beta chain was retrieved from a study of response to subunit inactivated influenza vaccine. The germline V and J ends were trimmed by 10 bases and 4 bases, with 5 bases remaining between them. The CDR3 consists of 10 residues. The germline V gene encodes CDR1 MNHEY and CDR2 SMNVEV (reference sequence). Study results and limitations: New T cells are recruited in small numbers by each seasonal influenza vaccination, according to the authors' suggestion.

As for this clonotype: The antigen remains undetermined.

TCRdb reprocessed the RT-PCR reads with MiXCR, giving one entry per CDR3 protein. This repertoire shows 550,000 to 650,000 distinct CDR3 sequences, 12% found once; its top ten account for 10%. The material sequenced was PBMCs from blood, taken on the day of vaccination. The V and J genes are TRBV27 and TRBJ1-5; no clear D. The receptor was isolated from a man aged 45 to 65 who received an inactivated influenza vaccine. CDR3 nucleotides: TGTGCCAACCCGAATCAGCCCCAGCATTTT. It is translated as CANPNQPQHF.